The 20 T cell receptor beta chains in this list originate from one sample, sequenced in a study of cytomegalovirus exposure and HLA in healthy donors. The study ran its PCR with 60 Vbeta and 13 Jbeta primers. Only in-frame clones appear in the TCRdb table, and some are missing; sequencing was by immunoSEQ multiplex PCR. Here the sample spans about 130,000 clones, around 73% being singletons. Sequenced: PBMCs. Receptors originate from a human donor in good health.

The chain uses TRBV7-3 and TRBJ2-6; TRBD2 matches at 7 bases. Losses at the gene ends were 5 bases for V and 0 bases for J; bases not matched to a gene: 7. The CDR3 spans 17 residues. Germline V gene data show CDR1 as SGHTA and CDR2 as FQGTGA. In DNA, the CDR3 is TGTGCCAGCAGCCCACACGCGGGGGTCTCTGGGGCCAACGTCCTGACTTTC. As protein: CASSPHAGVSGANVLTF.

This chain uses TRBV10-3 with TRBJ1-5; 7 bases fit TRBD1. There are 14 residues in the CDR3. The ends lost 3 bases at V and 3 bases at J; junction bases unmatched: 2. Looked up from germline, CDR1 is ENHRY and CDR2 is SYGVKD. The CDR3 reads CAISEQGINQPQHF. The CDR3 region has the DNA TGTGCCATCAGTGAACAGGGGATCAATCAGCCCCAGCATTTT.

The chain's CDR3 is CSVPGAGNSGELFF. The CDR3 coding sequence is TGCAGCGTCCCAGGAGCGGGAAATTCTGGGGAGCTGTTTTTT. This rearrangement joins TRBV29-1 to TRBJ2-2, with 7 positions matching TRBD2. Looked up from germline, CDR1 is SQVTM and CDR2 is ANQGSEA. The CDR3 has 14 amino acids. V was pared by 6 bases and J by 8 bases, with 12 bases of the junction left unmatched.

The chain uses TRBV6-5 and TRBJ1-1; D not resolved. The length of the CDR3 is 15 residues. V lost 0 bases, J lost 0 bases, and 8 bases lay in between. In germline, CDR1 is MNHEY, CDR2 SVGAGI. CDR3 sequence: CASSYSLLMNTEAFF. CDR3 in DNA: TGTGCCAGCAGTTACTCCCTCCTTATGAACACTGAAGCTTTCTTT.

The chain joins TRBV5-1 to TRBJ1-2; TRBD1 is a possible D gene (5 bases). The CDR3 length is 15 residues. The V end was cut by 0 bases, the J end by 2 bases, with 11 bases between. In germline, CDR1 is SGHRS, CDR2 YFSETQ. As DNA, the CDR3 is TGCGCCAGCAGCTTGGAAAGGGGCCGGAACTATGGCTACACCTTC. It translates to CASSLERGRNYGYTF. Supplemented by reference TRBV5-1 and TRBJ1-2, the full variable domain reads KAGVTQTPRYLIKTRGQQVTLSCSPISGHRSVSWYQQTPGQGLQFLFEYFSETQRNKGNFPGRFSGRQFSNSRSEMNVSTLELGDSALYLCASSLERGRNYGYTFGSGTRLTVV.

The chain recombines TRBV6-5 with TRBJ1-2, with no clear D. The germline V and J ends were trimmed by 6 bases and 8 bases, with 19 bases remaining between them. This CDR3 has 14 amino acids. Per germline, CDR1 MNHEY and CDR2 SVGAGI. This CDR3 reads CASSPNSVLLGYTF. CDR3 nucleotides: TGTGCCAGCAGCCCTAACAGTGTTCTACTCGGCTACACCTTC.

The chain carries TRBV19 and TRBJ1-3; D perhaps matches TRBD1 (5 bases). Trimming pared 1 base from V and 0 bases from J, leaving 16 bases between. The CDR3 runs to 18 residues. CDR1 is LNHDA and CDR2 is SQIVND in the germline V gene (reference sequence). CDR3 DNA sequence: TGTGCCAGTAGTATAGGTTGGGGGGGACGGAGCTCTGGAAACACCATATATTTT. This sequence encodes CASSIGWGGRSSGNTIYF.

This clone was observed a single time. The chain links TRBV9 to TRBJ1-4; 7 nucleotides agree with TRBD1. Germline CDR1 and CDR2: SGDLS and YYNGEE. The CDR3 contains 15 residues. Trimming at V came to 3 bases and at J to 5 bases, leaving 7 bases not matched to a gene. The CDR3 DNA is TGTGCCAGCAGCGATTCGACAGGGTACAATGAAAAACTGTTTTTT. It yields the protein CASSDSTGYNEKLFF.

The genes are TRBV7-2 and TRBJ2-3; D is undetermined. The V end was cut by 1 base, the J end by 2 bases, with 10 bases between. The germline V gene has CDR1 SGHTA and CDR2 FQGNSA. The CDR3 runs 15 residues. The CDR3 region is CASSLGRSLTDTQYF. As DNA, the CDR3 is TGTGCCAGCAGCTTAGGACGTAGCCTCACAGATACGCAGTATTTT.

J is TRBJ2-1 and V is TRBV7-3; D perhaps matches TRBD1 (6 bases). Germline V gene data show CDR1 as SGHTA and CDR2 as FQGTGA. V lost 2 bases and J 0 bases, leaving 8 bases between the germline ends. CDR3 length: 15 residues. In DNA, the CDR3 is TGTGCCAGCAGCTTAGGGGGCGGCTCCTACAATGAGCAGTTCTTC. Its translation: CASSLGGGSYNEQFF.

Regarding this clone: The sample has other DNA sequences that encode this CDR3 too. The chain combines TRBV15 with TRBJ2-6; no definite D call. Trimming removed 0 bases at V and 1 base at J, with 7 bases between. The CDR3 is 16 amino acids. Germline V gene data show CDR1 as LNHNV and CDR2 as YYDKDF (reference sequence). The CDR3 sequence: CATSRDSGSGANVLTF. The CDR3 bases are TGTGCCACCAGCAGAGATTCAGGTTCTGGGGCCAACGTCCTGACTTTC.

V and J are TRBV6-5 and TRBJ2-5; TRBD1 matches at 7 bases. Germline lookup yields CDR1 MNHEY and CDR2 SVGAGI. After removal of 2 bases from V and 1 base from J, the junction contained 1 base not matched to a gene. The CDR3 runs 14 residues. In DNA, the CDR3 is TGTGCCAGCAGTTACAACAGGGGCCAAGAGACCCAGTACTTC. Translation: CASSYNRGQETQYF.

The CDR3 DNA sequence: TGTGCCATCAGTGACCGACAGAGTGAAAAACTGTTTTTT. The encoded protein is CAISDRQSEKLFF. The rearrangement joins TRBV10-3 to TRBJ1-4, with D tentatively TRBD1 (5 bases). The V end lost 3 bases, the J end lost 7 bases, and 9 bases lay between the germline ends. CDR1 and CDR2 (germline): ENHRY, SYGVKD. The CDR3 has 13 amino acids.

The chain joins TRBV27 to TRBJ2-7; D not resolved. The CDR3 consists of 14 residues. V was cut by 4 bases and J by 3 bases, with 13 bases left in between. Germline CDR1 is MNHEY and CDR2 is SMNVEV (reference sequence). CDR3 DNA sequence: TGTGCCAGCAGTTCCCGAGCTGCCATCTACGAGCAGTACTTC. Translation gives CASSSRAAIYEQYF.

CDR3 DNA: TGTGCCTGGAACCCAGACAGGGGGAACACCGGGGAGCTGTTTTTT. Protein sequence: CAWNPDRGNTGELFF. The rearrangement uses TRBV30 and TRBJ2-2; 8 bases line up with TRBD1. V was pared by 4 bases and J by 1 base, with 5 bases of the junction left unmatched. The CDR3 runs 15 residues. CDR1 is GTSNPN, CDR2 SVGIG, per germline (reference sequence).

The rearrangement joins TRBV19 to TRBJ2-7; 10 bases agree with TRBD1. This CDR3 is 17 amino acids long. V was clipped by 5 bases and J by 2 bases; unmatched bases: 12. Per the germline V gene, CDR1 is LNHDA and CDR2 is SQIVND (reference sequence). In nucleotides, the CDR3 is TGTGCCAGTAGTTCCCCCCCCGGGACAGGGGAAGCCTACGAGCAGTACTTC. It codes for CASSSPPGTGEAYEQYF.

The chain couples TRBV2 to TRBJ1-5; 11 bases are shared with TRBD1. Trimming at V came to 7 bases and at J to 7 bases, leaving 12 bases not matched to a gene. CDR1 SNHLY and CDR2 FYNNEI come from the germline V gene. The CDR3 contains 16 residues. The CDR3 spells CASNGQGARETQPQHF. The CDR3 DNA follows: TGTGCCAGCAACGGACAGGGGGCGAGGGAGACCCAGCCCCAGCATTTT.

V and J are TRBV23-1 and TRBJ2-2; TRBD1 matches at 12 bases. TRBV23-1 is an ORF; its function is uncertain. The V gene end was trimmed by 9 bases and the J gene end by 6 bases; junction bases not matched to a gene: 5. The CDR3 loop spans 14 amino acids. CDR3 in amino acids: CARVGQGAPGELFF. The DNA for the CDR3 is TGCGCCAGGGTGGGACAGGGGGCCCCCGGGGAGCTGTTTTTT.

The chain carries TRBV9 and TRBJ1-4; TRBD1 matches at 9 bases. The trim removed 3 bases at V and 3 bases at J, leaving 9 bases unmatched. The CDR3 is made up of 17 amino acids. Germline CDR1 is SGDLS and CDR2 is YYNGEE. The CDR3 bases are TGTGCCAGCAGCGCCCGACAGGGGGGTCTTGCTAATGAAAAACTGTTTTTT. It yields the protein CASSARQGGLANEKLFF.

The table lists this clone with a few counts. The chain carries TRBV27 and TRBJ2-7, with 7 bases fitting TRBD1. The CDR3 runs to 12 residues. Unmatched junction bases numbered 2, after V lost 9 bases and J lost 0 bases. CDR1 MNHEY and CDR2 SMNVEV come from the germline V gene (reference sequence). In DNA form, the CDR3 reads TGTGCCAGTAGGACAGGCTCCTACGAGCAGTACTTC. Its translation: CASRTGSYEQYF.